Below are 20 T cell receptor beta chains sequenced from a single sample in a study of cytomegalovirus exposure and HLA in healthy donors. Researchers ran the PCR with 60 Vbeta and 13 Jbeta primers. Assay: immunoSEQ multiplex PCR; the TCRdb copy retains only in-frame clones and omits some. Here the sample spans 65,000 or so clones, about 78% being singletons. The specimen sequenced was PBMCs. The receptors here all came from a girl aged 10 to 17 in good health and CMV-seropositive.

The V call is TRBV27, the J call TRBJ1-1; possible D gene TRBD1, 5 bases. Germline CDR1 reads MNHEY; CDR2 reads SMNVEV (reference sequence). The length of the CDR3 is 14 residues. With 4 bases removed from V and 1 base from J, the gap between germline ends came to 10 bases. CDR3 sequence (DNA): TGTGCCAGCAGTTGGTCCCAGGGGAACACTGAAGCTTTCTTT. It translates to CASSWSQGNTEAFF.

This chain joins TRBV7-9 and TRBJ1-1; TRBD1 agrees at 9 bases. V lost 1 base, J lost 3 bases, and 0 bases stayed unmatched. The CDR3 loop spans 14 amino acids. CDR1 and CDR2 (germline): SEHNR, FQNEAQ (reference sequence). CDR3 bases: TGTGCCAGCAGCTTAGACAGGGGGCACACTGAAGCTTTCTTT. It specifies CASSLDRGHTEAFF.

This clone was detected a few times. V and J are TRBV6-5 and TRBJ2-1, with D perhaps TRBD2 (6 bases). CDR3 length: 16 amino acids. The V and J ends lost 0 bases and 5 bases respectively, with 14 bases between them. Germline CDR1 MNHEY, CDR2 SVGAGI. CDR3 coding DNA: TGTGCCAGCAGTTACTCGAGAGCGGGTGGGGACAATGAGCAGTTCTTC. It translates to CASSYSRAGGDNEQFF.

The chain recombines TRBV15 with TRBJ1-1; tentatively, D is TRBD1 (6 bases). The CDR3 spans 14 residues. The germline CDR1 and CDR2 sequences are LNHNV and YYDKDF (reference sequence). Trimming took 8 bases from V and 1 from J, leaving 14 bases between them. The CDR3 DNA follows: TGTGCCACCGATCAGGGGAAGAGGAACACTGAAGCTTTCTTT. The encoded protein is CATDQGKRNTEAFF.

The rearrangement joins TRBV19 to TRBJ2-7; D may be TRBD2 (6 bases). V was pared by 4 bases and J by 2 bases, with 9 bases between. CDR1 and CDR2 from the germline V gene are LNHDA and SQIVND (reference sequence). The CDR3 sequence is 13 residues long. The CDR3 DNA reads as TGTGCCAGTAGTACGGGACTCCCCTACGAGCAGTACTTC. Encoded protein: CASSTGLPYEQYF. Using reference TRBV19 and TRBJ2-7 for the parts outside the CDR3, the full variable domain is DGGITQSPKYLFRKEGQNVTLSCEQNLNHDAMYWYRQDPGQGLRLIYYSQIVNDFQKGDIAEGYSVSREKKESFPLTVTSAQKNPTAFYLCASSTGLPYEQYFGPGTRLTVT.

The genes are TRBV27 and TRBJ2-1; possible D gene TRBD1, 5 bases. V lost 0 bases to trimming and J lost 4 bases, with 7 bases between them. Germline V gene data show CDR1 as MNHEY and CDR2 as SMNVEV (reference sequence). This CDR3 contains 14 residues. The CDR3 spells CASSLSQAYNEQFF. As DNA, the CDR3 is TGTGCCAGCAGTTTATCACAGGCTTACAATGAGCAGTTCTTC.

The chain employs TRBV4-1 and TRBJ1-5; TRBD1 might be the D (5 bases). The germline V gene encodes CDR1 MGHRA and CDR2 YSYEKL. V lost 3 bases and J lost 4, with 16 bases in between. This CDR3 is built from 16 residues. The CDR3 loop is CASSHGGGDSNQPQHF. CDR3 bases: TGCGCCAGCAGCCACGGCGGAGGGGACTCAAATCAGCCCCAGCATTTT.

This clone was seen more than once but under ten times. J is TRBJ1-3 and V is TRBV30, with TRBD1 as a possible D gene (5 bases). CDR3 length: 14 amino acids. V lost 5 bases, J lost 0 bases, and 11 bases lay in between. Germline loops: CDR1 GTSNPN, CDR2 SVGIG (reference sequence). The CDR3 loop is CAWGETGSGNTIYF. Written as DNA, the CDR3 is TGTGCCTGGGGAGAAACAGGCTCTGGAAACACCATATATTTT.

The V call is TRBV30, the J call TRBJ1-5, with unresolved D. The length of the CDR3 is 17 residues. Trimming stripped 0 bases from V and 0 bases from J, with 15 bases between. Germline V gene data show CDR1 as GTSNPN and CDR2 as SVGIG (reference sequence). The CDR3 loop reads CAWSVDLGQISNQPQHF. In DNA form, the CDR3 reads TGTGCCTGGAGTGTAGACTTGGGTCAGATTAGCAATCAGCCCCAGCATTTT.

The J gene is TRBJ1-1, the V gene TRBV10-1; maybe TRBD1 (5 bases). This CDR3 is built from 14 residues. CDR1 and CDR2 (germline): WNHNN, SYGVQD (reference sequence). V lost 2 bases and J 4 bases, leaving 11 bases between the germline ends. The CDR3 reads CASSEQGVGTEAFF. CDR3 sequence (DNA): TGCGCCAGCAGTGAGCAGGGTGTAGGCACTGAAGCTTTCTTT.

This rearrangement joins TRBV28 to TRBJ2-6, with D possibly being TRBD1 (5 bases). The V and J ends lost 6 bases and 0 bases respectively, with 15 bases between them. CDR1 is MDHEN, CDR2 SYDVKM, per germline. This CDR3 has 17 amino acids. In DNA, the CDR3 is TGTGCCAGCAGCTTCGACAGACCACTCTCTGGGGCCAACGTCCTGACTTTC. Residues: CASSFDRPLSGANVLTF.

The chain joins TRBV29-1 to TRBJ1-1; the match to TRBD1 covers 8 bases. The V and J ends lost 4 bases and 1 base, in that order; junction bases with no gene match: 5. This CDR3 region has 14 residues. CDR1 is SQVTM and CDR2 is ANQGSEA in the germline V gene. The DNA for the CDR3 is TGCAGCGTTGCCAGGGGGCCATCGAACACTGAAGCTTTCTTT. As protein: CSVARGPSNTEAFF.

The J gene is TRBJ2-5, the V gene TRBV6-5; possible D gene TRBD2, 5 bases. The length of the CDR3 is 13 residues. The V end was cut by 6 bases, the J end by 3 bases, with 11 bases between. CDR1 and CDR2 (germline): MNHEY, SVGAGI. CDR3: CASSRRGKETQYF. In DNA, the CDR3 is TGTGCCAGCAGCAGACGGGGAAAAGAGACCCAGTACTTC.

This rearrangement joins TRBV15 to TRBJ1-6; D remains ambiguous. The CDR3 is 15 residues long. Trimming stripped 5 bases from V and 9 bases from J, with 17 bases between. The V gene's germline CDR1 is LNHNV and CDR2 YYDKDF (reference sequence). CDR3 DNA: TGTGCCACCAGCTTCCGGGCCCCCCGGGGTTCACCCCTCCACTTT. Its translation: CATSFRAPRGSPLHF.

This clone was detected only a few times. This chain joins TRBV4-1 and TRBJ1-5; 7 bases align to TRBD1. CDR3 length equals 14 residues. V was pared by 3 bases and J by 6 bases, with 5 bases of the junction left unmatched. CDR1 MGHRA and CDR2 YSYEKL come from the germline V gene. CDR3 DNA sequence: TGCGCCAGCAGCCACACCGGGACAGTTCAGCCCCAGCATTTT. This translates into CASSHTGTVQPQHF.

There are a few counts of this clone. V usage is TRBV5-4 and J usage is TRBJ1-1, with 9 bases identical to TRBD1. This CDR3 region has 14 residues. Germline lookup yields CDR1 SGHNT and CDR2 YYREEE (reference sequence). V trimming: 5 bases; J trimming: 3 bases; junction bases outside the gene matches: 5. The CDR3 DNA reads TGTGCCAGCAGTTTCGACAGGGGGGACACTGAAGCTTTCTTT. Amino acid sequence: CASSFDRGDTEAFF. Based on the CDR3 plus reference TRBV5-4 and TRBJ1-1, the full variable domain is ETGVTQSPTHLIKTRGQQVTLRCSSQSGHNTVSWYQQALGQGPQFIFQYYREEENGRGNFPPRFSGLQFPNYSSELNVNALELDDSALYLCASSFDRGDTEAFFGQGTRLTVV.

The sample holds a few counts of this clone. Here the CDR3 reads CASSRSSTGSGEKLFF. The DNA of the CDR3 is TGTGCCAGCTCACGATCCTCAACAGGGTCGGGGGAAAAACTGTTTTTT. The chain recombines TRBV18 with TRBJ1-4, with D maybe TRBD1 (6 bases). CDR3 length: 16 residues. Germline CDR1 is KGHSH and CDR2 is LQKENI. V shed 4 bases and J shed 8 bases, with 20 bases lying between them. Full variable domain (outside the CDR3, taken from reference TRBV18 and TRBJ1-4): NAGVMQNPRHLVRRRGQEARLRCSPMKGHSHVYWYRQLPEEGLKFMVYLQKENIIDESGMPKERFSAEFPKEGPSILRIQQVVRGDSAAYFCASSRSSTGSGEKLFFGSGTQLSVL.

The V and J genes are TRBV30 and TRBJ1-1; TRBD1 aligns across 9 bases. V shed 7 bases and J 5 bases; nucleotides not matched to a gene: 11. CDR3 length: 14 residues. CDR1 is GTSNPN, CDR2 SVGIG, per germline (reference sequence). CDR3 sequence (DNA): TGTGCCTCTACTCCGGGGACAGGGAGAACTGAAGCTTTCTTT. It codes for CASTPGTGRTEAFF.

V gene TRBV5-1 combines with J gene TRBJ1-3; a possible D gene is TRBD1 (6 bases). The CDR3 runs 14 residues. With 2 bases removed from V and 4 bases from J, the gap between germline ends came to 10 bases. CDR1 is SGHRS, CDR2 YFSETQ, per germline. The chain's CDR3 is CASSFRDRGNTIYF. CDR3 sequence (DNA): TGCGCCAGCAGCTTCCGAGACAGGGGAAACACCATATATTTT.

The chain combines TRBV6-5 with TRBJ1-1; unclear D gene. The CDR3 totals 13 residues. V was pared by 6 bases and J by 0 bases, with 8 bases between. CDR1 and CDR2 from the germline V gene are MNHEY and SVGAGI. DNA of the CDR3: TGTGCCAGCAGGTCCCGTTTGAACACTGAAGCTTTCTTT. It encodes CASRSRLNTEAFF.